The source of this T cell receptor beta chain is a study of blood T cell repertoires in COVID-19 (dated by TCRdb to the early 2020s). At the level of the whole study: Samples from collaborators originated in the United States, Italy and Spain and spanned both the acute and convalescent phases of COVID-19. The sample metadata nearly always contained a de-identified subject ID, COVID-19 status, age in years and sex. The prospective study material was composed of cDNA or gDNA derived from T cells, B-cell-depleted T cells, or PBMCs. The samples were drawn from two sources: the first 160 participants of the ongoing ImmuneRACE study, and approximately 1,300 subjects contributed by 6 global collaborators. The repertoires were released in a freely available public database intended as a resource for research on the immune response to SARS-CoV-2. Where available, HLA class I and class II types were obtained from metadata supplied by the sample provider rather than from assay-based typing. The dataset comprised deeply sampled blood TCRbeta repertoires from subjects exposed to, actively infected with, or recovered from COVID-19.

The collaborating institutions used their own protocols to collect whole blood in K2EDTA tubes. For TCRbeta analysis, collaborators shipped samples in one of three forms: frozen whole blood, isolated PBMCs, or DNA extracted from either of those sample types. Points on this clone: There is no known antigen for this receptor. Base qualities are not provided; no much larger clone lies one nucleotide away.

Looking up the germline V gene yields CDR1 KGHSH and CDR2 LQKENI. The CDR3 covers 15 residues, taking in both the cysteine and the phenylalanine. Only the CDR3 DNA is retained, 45 bases long and in frame from the first base. Trimming removed 5 bases from V and 2 bases from J; the gene matches leave 5 bases unexplained. The study at large found these results: The amount of clinical and demographic metadata varied by source and participant and was provided uncurated.

The immunoSEQ Assay, a bias-controlled multiplex PCR, was used to amplify TCRbeta CDR3 regions from genomic DNA. Processing in the source paper ran as follows. The number of nucleated cells in each sample was estimated from the amplification of reference gene primers within the assay. Sequence reads were collapsed and filtered to measure the absolute abundance of every unique TCRbeta CDR3 rearrangement. For each sample, productive Simpson clonality was calculated by taking the square root of Simpson's diversity index across productive rearrangements. TCRdb limited this immuneACCESS table to in-frame rearrangements with V and J called. A share of clones is missing; checked studies link under half to unresolved V genes, and the rest is unexplained. The V and J calls and the clone size are those of that table, but D and trimming were determined from the DNA. Recorded for this sample are about 160,000 clones; more than 85% of them occurred a single time. Approximately 0.5% of the sample goes to the ten largest clones.

This sequence was found in a man aged 50-60 years with acute or convalescent COVID-19. Sequenced input: peripheral blood. Recombination linked TRBV18 to TRBJ2-1, with TRBD1 matching 8 junction bases. In nucleotide form, the sequence is TGTGCCAGCTCAGCGGACAGGGTACCCTACAATGAGCAGTTCTTC. It specifies CASSADRVPYNEQFF.